At least ten counts were recorded for the clone carrying this T cell receptor (beta chain). Its specificity is not known. The time point: newly diagnosed GD, antithyroid drugs for less than 3 months. From PBMCs, RNA was extracted and then used to make the TCR library. This specimen belongs to a study of regulatory T cells in long-lasting Graves disease. V was clipped by 6 bases and J by 4 bases, with 12 bases between them. The CDR3 runs 13 residues. Arm-PCR of CDR3 regions and iRepertoire HTBI primers were the basis on which TCR beta libraries were built. TCRdb called the multiplex PCR reads again in MiXCR, with one record for every CDR3 protein. The sample yields over 450,000 distinct CDR3 sequences, 12% seen once. General study results and limits: Persistent disease preferred TRBV28, TRBJ1-2 and TRBJ2-5; new disease, TRBV20-1 and TRBJ2-1. Fewer public clonotypes were shared by new patients (around 990) than by persistent patients (roughly 2,500).

This sample was shared with a second study, whose subject was T cells in Graves' hyperthyroidism and ophthalmopathy. In that study: Ophthalmopathy stood apart from stable hyperthyroidism in a 13 V-J model.

The receptor's source is a woman between 25 and 40 years old with Graves disease. The specimen was peripheral blood mononuclear cells (PBMCs), collected at new diagnosis, from a patient treated with antithyroid drugs. The chain recombines TRBV12-3 or TRBV12-4 with TRBJ1-1, with D uncertain. Here the CDR3 DNA reads TGTGCCAGCAGCCCGGGCGGGCCCACTGAAGCTTTCTTT. Its protein is CASSPGGPTEAFF.